One sample yielded the 12 T cell receptor beta chains listed below, sequenced in a study of cytomegalovirus exposure and HLA in healthy donors. Vbeta (60) and Jbeta (13) primers were used in the PCR. Some clones are missing from TCRdb's copy, which holds only in-frame ones; the method was immunoSEQ multiplex PCR. This repertoire shows more than 95,000 clones, 81% found once; its top ten account for around 4%. The sequenced sample was PBMCs. All receptors come from a man in his late teens or twenties in good health and CMV-seropositive.

This sequence joins TRBV10-2 and TRBJ2-7; the D gene is possibly TRBD2 (5 bases). V lost 6 bases and J 0 bases, leaving 12 bases between the germline ends. Per germline, CDR1 WSHSY and CDR2 SAAADI. The CDR3 extends over 14 amino acids. The CDR3 region is CASSTAGRSYEQYF. In DNA form, the CDR3 reads TGCGCCAGCAGCACCGCGGGCCGCTCCTACGAGCAGTACTTC.

This clone was seen a single time. The CDR3 sequence: CASRPKSPAPHRGHEQYF. The CDR3, as DNA: TGTGCCAGCAGGCCTAAGTCCCCCGCCCCACACAGGGGGCACGAGCAGTACTTC. J is TRBJ2-7 and V is TRBV11-2, with TRBD1 matching over 9 bases. The germline gives CDR1 SGHAT, CDR2 FQNNGV. J lost 5 bases, V lost 6 bases, and 20 bases had no gene match. The CDR3 sequence is 18 residues long.

The chain is built from TRBV7-6 and TRBJ2-1, with 8 bases identical to TRBD2. J lost 6 bases, V lost 1 base, and 11 bases had no gene match. CDR3 length equals 17 residues. Germline V lookup: CDR1 SGHVS, CDR2 FNYEAQ. DNA of the CDR3: TGTGCCAGCAGCTTAGGGGCTGTAGCGGGAAGCTCCAATGAGCAGTTCTTC. Protein product: CASSLGAVAGSSNEQFF.

The rearrangement uses TRBV11-2 and TRBJ2-1; D ambiguous. The CDR3 consists of 16 residues. The V and J ends lost 0 bases and 1 base respectively, with 10 bases between them. Germline assignment: CDR1 SGHAT and CDR2 FQNNGV. The CDR3 is CASSLDGRVSYNEQFF. CDR3 coding DNA: TGTGCCAGCAGCTTAGATGGTCGGGTTTCCTACAATGAGCAGTTCTTC.

The V call is TRBV15, the J call TRBJ2-3; TRBD2 agrees at 7 bases. In germline, CDR1 is LNHNV, CDR2 YYDKDF (reference sequence). V trimming: 5 bases; J trimming: 4 bases; junction bases outside the gene matches: 12. This CDR3 region has 16 residues. The CDR3, as DNA: TGTGCCACCAGCGGAAACCCGGGACTACGGCCAGATACGCAGTATTTT. Translating gives CATSGNPGLRPDTQYF.

The V call is TRBV23-1, the J call TRBJ1-4, with 7 bases that match TRBD1. TRBV23-1 is an ORF for which the function is uncertain. V was clipped by 4 bases and J by 5 bases; unmatched bases: 28. CDR3 size: 22 residues. The CDR3 DNA follows: TGCGCCAGCAGTCTGTCCCGGGTCCGTACAGGGGCCAAGCGGAGAATAAATGAAAAACTGTTTTTT. Its translation: CASSLSRVRTGAKRRINEKLFF.

The chain carries TRBV29-1 and TRBJ1-4; 8 positions agree with TRBD1. V dropped 6 bases and J dropped 8; count of bases not matched to a gene: 11. This CDR3 has 14 amino acids. Germline CDR1 is SQVTM and CDR2 is ANQGSEA. This chain's CDR3 is CSVSGQAQGEKLFF. The CDR3 DNA reads TGCAGCGTCTCGGGACAGGCCCAAGGGGAAAAACTGTTTTTT.

The chain joins TRBV19 to TRBJ2-7; 8 bases fit TRBD1. There are 15 residues in the CDR3. The germline gives CDR1 LNHDA, CDR2 SQIVND (reference sequence). J lost 4 bases, V lost 2 bases, and 7 bases had no gene match. The chain's CDR3 is CASSIRQGIGYEQYF. CDR3 in DNA: TGTGCCAGTAGTATAAGACAGGGGATCGGGTACGAGCAGTACTTC.

This chain links TRBV5-8 with TRBJ2-7; possible D gene TRBD1, 6 bases. This CDR3 is 14 amino acids long. CDR1 and CDR2 from the germline V gene are SGHTS and YDEGEE. Deletions cut 7 bases from V and 0 bases from J, with 14 bases between. The CDR3: CASERGTSSYEQYF. The CDR3 DNA sequence: TGTGCCAGCGAAAGGGGGACCTCCTCCTACGAGCAGTACTTC.

This clone has just a few counts. The gene calls are TRBV6-5 and TRBJ1-5; D possibly corresponds to TRBD1 (5 bases). V lost 5 bases to trimming and J lost 5 bases, with 10 bases between them. Looked up from germline, CDR1 is MNHEY and CDR2 is SVGAGI. The CDR3 has 13 amino acids. The DNA for the CDR3 is TGTGCCAGCAGTGAAGCGGGGCATCAGCCCCAGCATTTT. Protein: CASSEAGHQPQHF.

The V gene is TRBV6-6, the J gene TRBJ2-5; D is possibly TRBD1 (5 bases). Germline loops: CDR1 MNHNY, CDR2 SVGAGI (reference sequence). The CDR3 totals 16 residues. Trimming stripped 5 bases from V and 4 bases from J, with 20 bases between. The CDR3, as DNA: TGTGCCAGCAGTCTACGGACACTTAATGGTGGAGAGACCCAGTACTTC. The encoded protein is CASSLRTLNGGETQYF.

This sequence joins TRBV12-5 and TRBJ1-1; D ambiguous. The V gene lost 1 base and the J gene lost 1 base, with 10 bases spanning the gap. CDR1 LGHNT and CDR2 FRNRAP come from the germline V gene. The CDR3 loop spans 15 amino acids. CDR3: CASGLAVTENTEAFF. The CDR3 nucleotides are TGTGCTAGTGGTTTGGCCGTAACAGAGAACACTGAAGCTTTCTTT. Looking up the rest from reference TRBV12-5 and TRBJ1-1 gives the full variable domain: DARVTQTPRHKVTEMGQEVTMRCQPILGHNTVFWYRQTMMQGLELLAYFRNRAPLDDSGMPKDRFSAEMPDATLATLKIQPSEPRDSAVYFCASGLAVTENTEAFFGQGTRLTVV.